The 15 T cell receptor beta chains below all came from one sample that was sequenced in a study of T cells in localized non-small cell lung cancer. Sequenced by immunoSEQ multiplex PCR; TCRdb stores in-frame clones only, minus some. Among approximately 70,000 clones listed, roughly 79% were seen once. Sequencing used PBMCs, obtained before any cancer treatment. These receptors were taken from a man between 40 and 70 years old with stage II lung adenocarcinoma.

This chain links TRBV6-5 with TRBJ1-4, with 9 bases identical to TRBD1. V lost 1 base and J lost 5; bases outside the gene matches: 2. Per germline, CDR1 MNHEY and CDR2 SVGAGI. The CDR3 is 15 amino acids. CDR3 bases: TGTGCCAGCAGTTACTGGGGACAGGGAAATGAAAAACTGTTTTTT. It yields the protein CASSYWGQGNEKLFF.

The V call is TRBV6-1, the J call TRBJ1-5; D unresolved. The V end was cut by 6 bases, the J end by 3 bases, with 9 bases between. This CDR3 region has 13 residues. Looked up from germline, CDR1 is MNHNS and CDR2 is SASEGT. In DNA, the CDR3 is TGTGCCAGCAGACCCACACCCAATCAGCCCCAGCATTTT. Translated: CASRPTPNQPQHF.

This clone was seen a single time. The chain couples TRBV29-1 to TRBJ2-3; perhaps TRBD2 as D (7 bases). Trimming stripped 8 bases from V and 4 bases from J, with 16 bases between. The CDR3 runs 13 residues. Looked up from germline, CDR1 is SQVTM and CDR2 is ANQGSEA. The CDR3 sequence: CSRGAGDADTQYF. CDR3 DNA: TGCAGCCGGGGGGCGGGAGACGCAGATACGCAGTATTTT.

V and J are TRBV7-2 and TRBJ2-7; 7 bases fit TRBD2. Losses at the gene ends were 5 bases for V and 2 bases for J; bases not matched to a gene: 9. This CDR3 is built from 15 residues. Germline assignment: CDR1 SGHTA and CDR2 FQGNSA. CDR3 nucleotide sequence: TGTGCCAGCAGCCCGGGACTAACCTTGACCTACGAGCAGTACTTC. Protein: CASSPGLTLTYEQYF.

The chain has TRBV30 and TRBJ2-3; 9 bases match TRBD1. CDR1 and CDR2 from the germline V gene are GTSNPN and SVGIG (reference sequence). V lost 0 bases, J lost 3 bases, and 7 bases stayed unmatched. This CDR3 contains 16 residues. The chain's CDR3 is CAWSVNRGQLTDTQYF. CDR3 DNA sequence: TGTGCCTGGAGTGTAAACAGGGGGCAGTTGACAGATACGCAGTATTTT.

The CDR3 DNA reads TGTGCCAGCAGCCCAGACCGGGCCAGGTTCTACGAGCAGTACTTC. It is translated as CASSPDRARFYEQYF. This chain connects TRBV11-3 to TRBJ2-7; D not resolved. V lost 5 bases to trimming and J lost 3 bases, with 17 bases between them. The CDR3 contains 15 residues. Per the germline V gene, CDR1 is SGHNT and CDR2 is YENEEA.

The chain couples TRBV9 to TRBJ2-3; TRBD1 matches 9 bases. The germline V gene encodes CDR1 SGDLS and CDR2 YYNGEE. This CDR3 is built from 16 residues. V lost 4 bases, J lost 1 base, and 7 bases stayed unmatched. CDR3 sequence: CASSSRQGGGTDTQYF. The CDR3 DNA follows: TGTGCCAGCAGCTCGCGACAGGGGGGAGGCACAGATACGCAGTATTTT.

The J gene is TRBJ1-1, the V gene TRBV28; perhaps TRBD1 as D (6 bases). CDR3 size: 12 residues. CDR1 and CDR2 from the germline V gene are MDHEN and SYDVKM. The V end lost 6 bases, the J end lost 7 bases, and 12 bases lay between the germline ends. The CDR3 region has the DNA TGTGCCAGCAGCCTTACCAGGGGTGAAGCTTTCTTT. It yields the protein CASSLTRGEAFF.

V and J are TRBV6-4 and TRBJ2-2, with D uncertain. Looked up from germline, CDR1 is MRHNA and CDR2 is SNTAGT. V lost 4 bases and J 1 base, leaving 7 bases between the germline ends. The CDR3 runs 14 residues. The CDR3, as DNA: TGTGCCAGCAGTGCCCCAGGGAACACCGGGGAGCTGTTTTTT. This codes for CASSAPGNTGELFF.

This clone appeared once. The chain joins TRBV29-1 to TRBJ1-1, with 7 bases identical to TRBD1. Trimming at V came to 8 bases and at J to 0 bases, leaving 12 bases not matched to a gene. The germline gives CDR1 SQVTM, CDR2 ANQGSEA. CDR3 length: 15 residues. CDR3 sequence: CSCQGGGGVNTEAFF. The CDR3 nucleotides read TGCAGCTGCCAAGGGGGCGGCGGGGTGAACACTGAAGCTTTCTTT.

The chain couples TRBV7-9 to TRBJ2-2; D is unresolved. V lost 0 bases to trimming and J lost 4 bases, with 9 bases between them. The CDR3 has 15 amino acids. Germline CDR1 SEHNR, CDR2 FQNEAQ (reference sequence). The CDR3 here is CASSLAGSRTGELFF. CDR3 DNA sequence: TGTGCCAGCAGCTTAGCAGGTTCGCGCACCGGGGAGCTGTTTTTT. The full variable domain, with the rest looked up from reference TRBV7-9 and TRBJ2-2, is DTGVSQNPRHKITKRGQNVTFRCDPISEHNRLYWYRQTLGQGPEFLTYFQNEAQLEKSRLLSDRFSAERPKGSFSTLEIQRTEQGDSAMYLCASSLAGSRTGELFFGEGSRLTVL.

There are a few counts of this clone. The chain carries TRBV7-9 and TRBJ1-4; D remains ambiguous. V lost 1 base and J lost 6, with 6 bases in between. Per the germline V gene, CDR1 is SEHNR and CDR2 is FQNEAQ (reference sequence). This CDR3 contains 13 residues. CDR3 sequence (DNA): TGTGCCAGCAGCTTAGATCTTGATGAAAAACTGTTTTTT. It codes for CASSLDLDEKLFF. Supplemented by reference TRBV7-9 and TRBJ1-4, the full variable domain reads DTGVSQNPRHKITKRGQNVTFRCDPISEHNRLYWYRQTLGQGPEFLTYFQNEAQLEKSRLLSDRFSAERPKGSFSTLEIQRTEQGDSAMYLCASSLDLDEKLFFGSGTQLSVL.

This chain joins TRBV19 and TRBJ2-1, with D hard to call. Germline loops: CDR1 LNHDA, CDR2 SQIVND (reference sequence). This CDR3 region has 13 residues. V was pared by 6 bases and J by 8 bases, with 14 bases between. The CDR3 DNA follows: TGTGCCAGTAGCGACTCCTCCTTCGATGAGCAGTTCTTC. Translated, it gives CASSDSSFDEQFF.

V and J are TRBV27 and TRBJ2-1, with D unclear. The germline CDR1 and CDR2 sequences are MNHEY and SMNVEV (reference sequence). The length of the CDR3 is 13 residues. The V end lost 4 bases, the J end lost 0 bases, and 4 bases lay between the germline ends. CDR3 sequence: CASSSNSYNEQFF. CDR3 coding DNA: TGTGCCAGCAGTTCCAACTCCTACAATGAGCAGTTCTTC.

This clone was detected only once. This rearrangement joins TRBV6-1 to TRBJ2-5; either TRBD1 or TRBD2 may supply D (5 bases each). The closer fit of TRBJ2-7 to the DNA end suggests the J call may be wrong. The CDR3 runs to 13 residues. Germline V gives CDR1 MNHNS, CDR2 SASEGT. CDR3 nucleotide sequence: TGTGCCAGCAGTGAGCCCCGGGGCGACGAGCAGTACTTC. Protein product: CASSEPRGDEQYF.